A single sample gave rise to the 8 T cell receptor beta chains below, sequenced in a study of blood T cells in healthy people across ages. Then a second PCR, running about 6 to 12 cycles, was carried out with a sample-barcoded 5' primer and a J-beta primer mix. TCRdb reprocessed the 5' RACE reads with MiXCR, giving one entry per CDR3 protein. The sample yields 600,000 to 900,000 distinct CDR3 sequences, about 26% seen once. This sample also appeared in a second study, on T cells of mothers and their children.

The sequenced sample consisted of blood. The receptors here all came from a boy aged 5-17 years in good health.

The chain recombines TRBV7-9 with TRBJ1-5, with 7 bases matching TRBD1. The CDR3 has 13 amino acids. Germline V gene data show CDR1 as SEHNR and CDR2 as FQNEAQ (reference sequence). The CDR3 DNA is TGTGCAGTGGGGACAGCAAACTCCCAGCCCCAGCATTTT. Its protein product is CAVGTANSQPQHF.

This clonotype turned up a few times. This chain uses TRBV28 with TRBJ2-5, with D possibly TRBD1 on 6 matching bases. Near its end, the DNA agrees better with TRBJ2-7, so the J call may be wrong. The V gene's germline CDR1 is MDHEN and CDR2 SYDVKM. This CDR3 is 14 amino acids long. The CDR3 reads CASSLQGHSYEQYF. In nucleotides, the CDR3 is TGTGCCAGCAGTTTGCAGGGGCACTCCTACGAGCAGTACTTC.

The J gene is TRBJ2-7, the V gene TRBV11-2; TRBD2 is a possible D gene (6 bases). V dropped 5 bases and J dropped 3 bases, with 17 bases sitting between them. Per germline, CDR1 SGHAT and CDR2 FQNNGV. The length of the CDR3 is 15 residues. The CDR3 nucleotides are TGTGCCAGCAGCCCGGAGGGAGGCGGGTACTACGAGCAGTACTTC. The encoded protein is CASSPEGGGYYEQYF.

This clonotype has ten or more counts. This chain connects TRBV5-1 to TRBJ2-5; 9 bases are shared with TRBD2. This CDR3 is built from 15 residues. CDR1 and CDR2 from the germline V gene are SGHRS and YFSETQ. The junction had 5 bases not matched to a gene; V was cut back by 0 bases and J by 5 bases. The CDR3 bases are TGCGCCAGCAGCTTGGAGGCTAGCGGGGTTGAGACCCAGTACTTC. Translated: CASSLEASGVETQYF.

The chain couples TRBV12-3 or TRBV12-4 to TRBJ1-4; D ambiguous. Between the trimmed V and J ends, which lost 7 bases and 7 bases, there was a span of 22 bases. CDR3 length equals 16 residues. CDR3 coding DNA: TGTGCCAGCATCCCCGGAGACGGGTTGGATAGTGAAAAACTGTTTTTT. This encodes CASIPGDGLDSEKLFF.

In DNA form, the CDR3 reads TGTGCCACCAGTGATCCGATAGCGGGGACACTCGGCGGGGAGCTGTTTTTT. It encodes CATSDPIAGTLGGELFF. The V gene is TRBV24-1, the J gene TRBJ2-2; 8 nucleotides match TRBD2. There are 17 residues in the CDR3. The V and J ends lost 3 bases and 7 bases, in that order; junction bases with no gene match: 12. Looked up from germline, CDR1 is KGHDR and CDR2 is SFDVKD.

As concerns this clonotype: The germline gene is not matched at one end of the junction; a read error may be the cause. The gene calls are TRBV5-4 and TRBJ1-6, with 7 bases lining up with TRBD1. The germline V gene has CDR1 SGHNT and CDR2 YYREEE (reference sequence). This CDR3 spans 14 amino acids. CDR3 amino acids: CAGSWGDSRSPLHF. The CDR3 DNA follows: TGTGCCGGCAGCTGGGGGGACAGTCGGTCACCCCTCCACTTT.

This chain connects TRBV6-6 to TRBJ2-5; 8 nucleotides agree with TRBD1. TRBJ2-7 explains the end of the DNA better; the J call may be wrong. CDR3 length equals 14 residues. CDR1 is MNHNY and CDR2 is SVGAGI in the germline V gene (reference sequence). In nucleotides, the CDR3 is TGTGCCAGCAGTTACTCGGGACAGGTCCCCGAGCAGTACTTC. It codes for CASSYSGQVPEQYF.